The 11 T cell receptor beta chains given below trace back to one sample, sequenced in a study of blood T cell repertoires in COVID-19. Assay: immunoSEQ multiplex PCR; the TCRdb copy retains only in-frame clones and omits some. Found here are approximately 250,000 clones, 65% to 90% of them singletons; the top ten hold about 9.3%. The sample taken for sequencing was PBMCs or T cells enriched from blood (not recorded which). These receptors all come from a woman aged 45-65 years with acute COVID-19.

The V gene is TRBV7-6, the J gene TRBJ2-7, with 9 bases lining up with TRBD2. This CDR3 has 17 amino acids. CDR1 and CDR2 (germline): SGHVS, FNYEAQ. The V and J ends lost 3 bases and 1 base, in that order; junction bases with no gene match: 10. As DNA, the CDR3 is TGTGCCAGCAGCTTTGCCGGGACTAGCTCACTTTCCTACGAGCAGTACTTC. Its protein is CASSFAGTSSLSYEQYF.

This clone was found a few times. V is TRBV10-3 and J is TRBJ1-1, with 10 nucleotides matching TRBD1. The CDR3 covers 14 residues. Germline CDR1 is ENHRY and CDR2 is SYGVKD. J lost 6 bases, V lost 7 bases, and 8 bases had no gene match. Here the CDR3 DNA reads TGTGCCATCACCAAGGGACAGGGGAGCGCTGAAGCTTTCTTT. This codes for CAITKGQGSAEAFF.

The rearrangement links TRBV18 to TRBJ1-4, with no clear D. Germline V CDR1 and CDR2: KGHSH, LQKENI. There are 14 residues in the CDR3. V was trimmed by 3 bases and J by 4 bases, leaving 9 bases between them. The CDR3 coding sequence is TGTGCCAGCTCACCTCGGCGGGATAATGAAAAACTGTTTTTT. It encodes CASSPRRDNEKLFF.

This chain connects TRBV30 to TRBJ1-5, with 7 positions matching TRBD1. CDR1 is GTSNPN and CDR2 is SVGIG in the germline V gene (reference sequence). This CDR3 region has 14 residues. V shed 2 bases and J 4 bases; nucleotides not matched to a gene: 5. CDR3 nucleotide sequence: TGTGCCTGGAGTCCACAGACAGGGAATCAGCCCCAGCATTTT. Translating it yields CAWSPQTGNQPQHF.

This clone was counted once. The CDR3 nucleotides read TGTGCCAGCAGTCCACTAGCGGCGAACACCGGGGAGCTGTTTTTT. Amino acid sequence: CASSPLAANTGELFF. V is TRBV6-5 and J is TRBJ2-2; 8 bases line up with TRBD2. The V segment lost 5 bases and the J segment 0 bases; nucleotides outside the gene matches: 2. This CDR3 region has 15 residues. CDR1 is MNHEY and CDR2 is SVGAGI in the germline V gene.

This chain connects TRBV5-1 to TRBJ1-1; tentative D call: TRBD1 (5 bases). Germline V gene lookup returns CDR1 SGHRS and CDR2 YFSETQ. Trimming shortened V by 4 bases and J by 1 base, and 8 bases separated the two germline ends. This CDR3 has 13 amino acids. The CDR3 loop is CASSRGKNTEAFF. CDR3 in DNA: TGCGCCAGCAGCCGGGGGAAGAACACTGAAGCTTTCTTT.

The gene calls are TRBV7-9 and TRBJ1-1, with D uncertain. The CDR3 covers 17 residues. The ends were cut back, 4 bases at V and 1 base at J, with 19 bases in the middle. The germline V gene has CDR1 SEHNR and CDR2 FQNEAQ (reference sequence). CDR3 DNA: TGTGCCAGCAGCTCCCAGGTCGGCCAGTGGCAGAACACTGAAGCTTTCTTT. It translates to CASSSQVGQWQNTEAFF.

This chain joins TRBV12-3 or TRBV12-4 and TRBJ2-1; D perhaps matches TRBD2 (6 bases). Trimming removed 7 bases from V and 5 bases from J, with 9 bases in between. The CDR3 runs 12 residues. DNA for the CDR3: TGTGCCAGCACCGGGACTGACAATGAGCAGTTCTTC. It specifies CASTGTDNEQFF.

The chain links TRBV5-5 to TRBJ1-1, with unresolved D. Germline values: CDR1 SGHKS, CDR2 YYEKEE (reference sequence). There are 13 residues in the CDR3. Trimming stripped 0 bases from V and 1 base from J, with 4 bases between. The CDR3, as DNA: TGTGCCAGCAGCTTGGCAGGGAACACTGAAGCTTTCTTT. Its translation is CASSLAGNTEAFF.

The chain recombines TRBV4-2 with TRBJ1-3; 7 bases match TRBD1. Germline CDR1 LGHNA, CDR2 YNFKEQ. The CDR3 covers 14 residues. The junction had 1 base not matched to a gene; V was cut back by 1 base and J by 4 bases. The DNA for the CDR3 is TGTGCCAGCAGCCAAGGAGGGGGCGGAAACACCATATATTTT. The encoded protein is CASSQGGGGNTIYF.

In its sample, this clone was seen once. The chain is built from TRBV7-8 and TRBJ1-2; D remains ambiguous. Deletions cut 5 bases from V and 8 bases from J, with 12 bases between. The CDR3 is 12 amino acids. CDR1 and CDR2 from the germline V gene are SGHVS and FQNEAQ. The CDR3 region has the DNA TGTGCCAGCAGCCTTTTCTTGCGGGGCTACACCTTC. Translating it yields CASSLFLRGYTF. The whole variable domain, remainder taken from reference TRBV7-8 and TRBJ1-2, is GAGVSQSPRYKVAKRGQDVALRCDPISGHVSLFWYQQALGQGPEFLTYFQNEAQLDKSGLPSDRFFAERPEGSVSTLKIQRTQQEDSAVYLCASSLFLRGYTFGSGTRLTVV.